Below, 8 T cell receptor beta chains from the same sample are listed, as sequenced in a study of early T cells in non-severe SARS-CoV-2 infection. TCRdb passed the 5' RACE reads through MiXCR, listing each CDR3 protein once. The sample comprises roughly 52,000 distinct CDR3 sequences, under 7.5% of which are singletons, and roughly 5% rests with the top ten. The starting material was whole blood, obtained at baseline. The receptor source for this set is an adult who was a healthcare worker with PCR-confirmed SARS-CoV-2 infection or an uninfected control (not recorded which).

As regards this clonotype: An end of the junction differs from the germline gene, which may be a read error. The chain has TRBV10-3 and TRBJ2-3, with TRBD1 matching over 9 bases. CDR3 size: 15 residues. From germline, CDR1 is ENHRY and CDR2 SYGVKD. CDR3 in amino acids: CAISDRDRVTDSQYF. The CDR3 DNA sequence: TGTGCCATCAGTGATCGGGACAGGGTAACAGATTCGCAATATTTT.

This clonotype was seen ten or more times. The genes are TRBV29-1 and TRBJ2-5, with TRBD2 matching over 10 bases. From germline, CDR1 is SQVTM and CDR2 ANQGSEA. V trimming: 4 bases; J trimming: 5 bases; junction bases outside the gene matches: 19. The CDR3 covers 18 residues. The CDR3 nucleotides are TGCAGCGTTGTACCTCTAGCGGGGGCCCAGCGCGGCTCGGAGACCCAGTACTTC. As protein: CSVVPLAGAQRGSETQYF.

Only a few counts were recorded for this clonotype. The rearrangement links TRBV20-1 to TRBJ2-7, with no clear D. The CDR3 loop spans 12 amino acids. Trimming removed 4 bases at V and 3 bases at J, with 10 bases between. CDR1 is DFQATT, CDR2 SNEGSKA, per germline (reference sequence). This chain's CDR3 is CSANLHFYEQYF. The CDR3 DNA reads as TGCAGTGCTAATCTACATTTCTACGAGCAGTACTTC.

This clonotype was seen ten or more times. This sequence joins TRBV11-2 and TRBJ1-2; 9 nucleotides match TRBD1. The J segment lost 3 bases and the V segment lost 1 base, leaving 6 bases of the junction unmatched. This CDR3 is 16 amino acids long. Germline V gives CDR1 SGHAT, CDR2 FQNNGV. DNA of the CDR3: TGTGCCAGCAGCTTAGTTAAGGGACAGGGAGACTATGGCTACACCTTC. Amino acid sequence: CASSLVKGQGDYGYTF.

CDR3 protein: CASSQGVTITGELFF. CDR3 DNA: TGTGCCAGCAGCCAAGGGGTTACGATTACCGGGGAGCTGTTTTTT. This sequence joins TRBV28 and TRBJ2-2, with TRBD1 as a possible D gene (5 bases). The V end was cut by 6 bases, the J end by 5 bases, with 16 bases between. The CDR3 is 15 amino acids. CDR1 MDHEN and CDR2 SYDVKM come from the germline V gene. The full variable domain, in which reference TRBV28 and TRBJ2-2 provide the parts outside the CDR3, is DVKVTQSSRYLVKRTGEKVFLECVQDMDHENMFWYRQDPGLGLRLIYFSYDVKMKEKGDIPEGYSVSREKKERFSLILESASTNQTSMYLCASSQGVTITGELFFGEGSRLTVL.

The chain is built from TRBV5-1 and TRBJ2-5, with D possibly TRBD2 on 6 matching bases. The CDR3 is 12 residues long. V gave up 4 bases and J gave up 2 bases, with 6 bases separating them. Germline-derived CDR1 and CDR2 are SGHRS and YFSETQ. CDR3 sequence reads: CASSGGQETQYF. The DNA of the CDR3 is TGCGCCAGCAGCGGGGGGCAAGAGACCCAGTACTTC.

This clonotype was detected many times. The chain couples TRBV5-5 to TRBJ1-6, with D perhaps matching TRBD1 (6 bases). V lost 2 bases to trimming and J lost 9 bases, with 15 bases between them. Germline lookup yields CDR1 SGHKS and CDR2 YYEKEE (reference sequence). The CDR3 has 15 residues. The CDR3: CASSFPDRFGSPLHF. As DNA, the CDR3 is TGTGCCAGCAGCTTTCCGGACAGATTTGGTTCACCCCTCCACTTT.

This clonotype appeared many times. This chain uses TRBV20-1 with TRBJ2-5; D is unresolved. Trimming removed 1 base from V and 1 base from J, with 10 bases in between. Germline assignment: CDR1 DFQATT and CDR2 SNEGSKA (reference sequence). This CDR3 has 14 amino acids. The CDR3 protein is CSARVGGSQETQYF. In nucleotides, the CDR3 is TGCAGTGCTAGAGTGGGCGGCTCCCAAGAGACCCAGTACTTC.